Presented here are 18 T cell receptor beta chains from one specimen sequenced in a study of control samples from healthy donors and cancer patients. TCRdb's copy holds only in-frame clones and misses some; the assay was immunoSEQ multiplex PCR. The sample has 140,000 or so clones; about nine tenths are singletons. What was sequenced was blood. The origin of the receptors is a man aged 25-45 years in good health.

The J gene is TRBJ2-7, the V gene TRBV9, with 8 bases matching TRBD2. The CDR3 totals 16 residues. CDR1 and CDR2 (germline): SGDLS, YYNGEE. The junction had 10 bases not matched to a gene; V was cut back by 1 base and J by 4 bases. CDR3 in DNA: TGTGCCAGCAGCGTATCCTCAGCGGGAGCCCCTTACGAGCAGTACTTC. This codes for CASSVSSAGAPYEQYF. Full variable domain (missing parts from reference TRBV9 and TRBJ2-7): DSGVTQTPKHLITATGQRVTLRCSPRSGDLSVYWYQQSLDQGLQFLIQYYNGEERAKGNILERFSAQQFPDLHSELNLSSLELGDSALYFCASSVSSAGAPYEQYFGPGTRLTVT.

The CDR3 sequence: CASSPGTYPYEQYF. CDR3 coding DNA: TGTGCCAGTAGCCCCGGGACTTACCCTTACGAGCAGTACTTC. V is TRBV19 and J is TRBJ2-7; the D gene is possibly TRBD2 (6 bases). Trimming pared 6 bases from V and 4 bases from J, leaving 16 bases between. This CDR3 has 14 residues. Germline CDR1 and CDR2: LNHDA and SQIVND (reference sequence). Together with reference TRBV19 and TRBJ2-7, the CDR3 gives the full variable domain: DGGITQSPKYLFRKEGQNVTLSCEQNLNHDAMYWYRQDPGQGLRLIYYSQIVNDFQKGDIAEGYSVSREKKESFPLTVTSAQKNPTAFYLCASSPGTYPYEQYFGPGTRLTVT.

In DNA form, the CDR3 reads TGTGCCAGCAGCTTAGAGGCTTCTGGGAACGAGCAGTACTTC. Encoded protein: CASSLEASGNEQYF. The chain carries TRBV13 and TRBJ2-7, with D unclear. Trimming pared 1 base from V and 5 bases from J, leaving 12 bases between. The CDR3 runs 14 residues. Germline CDR1 PRHDT, CDR2 FYEKMQ (reference sequence).

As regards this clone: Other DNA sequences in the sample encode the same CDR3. CDR3 DNA sequence: TGTGCCAGCAGTTACTCGGGCACTAATGAAAAACTGTTTTTT. This sequence encodes CASSYSGTNEKLFF. V is TRBV6-5 and J is TRBJ1-4, with D unresolved. From germline, CDR1 is MNHEY and CDR2 SVGAGI. The CDR3 runs 14 residues. Between the trimmed V and J ends, which lost 0 bases and 2 bases, there was a span of 4 bases.

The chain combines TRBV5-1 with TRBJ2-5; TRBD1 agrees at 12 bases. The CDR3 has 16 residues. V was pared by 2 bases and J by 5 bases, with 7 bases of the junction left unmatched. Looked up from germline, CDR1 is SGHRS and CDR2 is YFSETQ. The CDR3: CASSLGTGGLKETQYF. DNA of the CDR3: TGCGCCAGCAGCTTAGGGACAGGGGGCTTAAAGGAGACCCAGTACTTC.

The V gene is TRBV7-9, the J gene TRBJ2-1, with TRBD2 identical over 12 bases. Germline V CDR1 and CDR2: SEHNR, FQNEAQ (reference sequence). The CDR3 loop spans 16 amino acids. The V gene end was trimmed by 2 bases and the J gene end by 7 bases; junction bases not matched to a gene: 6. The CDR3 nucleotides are TGTGCCAGCAGCTTACTAGCGGGAGGGCCGGGGAATGAGCAGTTCTTC. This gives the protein CASSLLAGGPGNEQFF.

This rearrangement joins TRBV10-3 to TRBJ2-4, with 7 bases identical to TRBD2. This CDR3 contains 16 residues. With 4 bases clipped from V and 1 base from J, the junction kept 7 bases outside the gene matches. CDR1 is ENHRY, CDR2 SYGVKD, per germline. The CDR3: CAISVGGREAKNIQYF. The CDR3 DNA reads TGTGCCATCAGTGTTGGCGGGAGAGAGGCCAAAAACATTCAGTACTTC.

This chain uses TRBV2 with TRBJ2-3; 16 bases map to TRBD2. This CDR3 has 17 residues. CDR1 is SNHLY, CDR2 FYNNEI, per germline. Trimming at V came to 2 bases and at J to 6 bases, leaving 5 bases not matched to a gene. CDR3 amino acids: CASSELGLAGGRDTQYF. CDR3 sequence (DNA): TGTGCCAGCAGTGAATTGGGACTAGCGGGGGGGCGGGATACGCAGTATTTT.

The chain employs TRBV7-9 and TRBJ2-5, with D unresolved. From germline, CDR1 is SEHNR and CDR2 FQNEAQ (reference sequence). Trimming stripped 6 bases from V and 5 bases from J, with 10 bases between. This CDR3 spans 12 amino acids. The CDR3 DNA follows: TGTGCCAGCAGTTACTCTGGGGAGACCCAGTACTTC. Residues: CASSYSGETQYF.

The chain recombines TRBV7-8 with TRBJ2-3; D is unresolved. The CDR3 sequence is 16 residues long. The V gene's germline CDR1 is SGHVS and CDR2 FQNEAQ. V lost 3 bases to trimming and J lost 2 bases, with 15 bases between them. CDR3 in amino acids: CASSFSSRSYTDTQYF. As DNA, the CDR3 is TGTGCCAGCAGCTTCAGTTCCAGGTCCTACACAGATACGCAGTATTTT.

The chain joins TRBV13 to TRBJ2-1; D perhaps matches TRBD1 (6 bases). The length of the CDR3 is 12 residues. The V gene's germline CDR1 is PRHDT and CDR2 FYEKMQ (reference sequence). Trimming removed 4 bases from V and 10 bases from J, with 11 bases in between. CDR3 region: CASSYQGIEQFF. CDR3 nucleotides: TGTGCCAGCAGCTATCAGGGGATCGAGCAGTTCTTC.

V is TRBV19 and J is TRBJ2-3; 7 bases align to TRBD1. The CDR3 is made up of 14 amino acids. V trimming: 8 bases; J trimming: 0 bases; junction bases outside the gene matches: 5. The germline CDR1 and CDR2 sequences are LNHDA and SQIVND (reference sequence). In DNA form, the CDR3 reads TGTGCCAGTGCCTGGGGACAGAGCACAGATACGCAGTATTTT. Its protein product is CASAWGQSTDTQYF. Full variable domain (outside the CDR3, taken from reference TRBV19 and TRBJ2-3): DGGITQSPKYLFRKEGQNVTLSCEQNLNHDAMYWYRQDPGQGLRLIYYSQIVNDFQKGDIAEGYSVSREKKESFPLTVTSAQKNPTAFYLCASAWGQSTDTQYFGPGTRLTVL.

CDR3 coding DNA: TGTGCCAGCAGCCGCTTACCGGGGGAGTCTGGAAACACCATATATTTT. Translated, it gives CASSRLPGESGNTIYF. V gene TRBV7-8 combines with J gene TRBJ1-3, with D possibly matching TRBD1 (5 bases). The CDR3 consists of 16 residues. The V end was cut by 5 bases, the J end by 1 base, with 15 bases between. The germline gives CDR1 SGHVS, CDR2 FQNEAQ. The variable domain in full, with the rest retrieved from reference TRBV7-8 and TRBJ1-3, is GAGVSQSPRYKVAKRGQDVALRCDPISGHVSLFWYQQALGQGPEFLTYFQNEAQLDKSGLPSDRFFAERPEGSVSTLKIQRTQQEDSAVYLCASSRLPGESGNTIYFGEGSWLTVV.

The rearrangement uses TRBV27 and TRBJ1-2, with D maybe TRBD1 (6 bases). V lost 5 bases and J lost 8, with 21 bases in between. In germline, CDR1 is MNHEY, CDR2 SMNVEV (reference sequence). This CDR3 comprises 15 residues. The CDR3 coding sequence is TGTGCCAGCAGTACTTACTCGGGACACACCAGCGGCTACACCTTC. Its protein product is CASSTYSGHTSGYTF.

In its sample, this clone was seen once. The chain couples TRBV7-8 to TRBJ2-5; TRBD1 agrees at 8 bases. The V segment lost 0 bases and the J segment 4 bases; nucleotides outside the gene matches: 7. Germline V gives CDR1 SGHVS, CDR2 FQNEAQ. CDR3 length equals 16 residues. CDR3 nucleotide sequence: TGTGCCAGCAGCTTAGCCTGGACAGGGAGGAGAGAGACCCAGTACTTC. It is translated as CASSLAWTGRRETQYF.

CDR3 sequence: CATSLPKGDTQYF. CDR3 bases: TGTGCCACCAGCCTACCCAAGGGGGATACGCAGTATTTT. This sequence joins TRBV15 and TRBJ2-3, with D possibly being TRBD1 (5 bases). V shed 5 bases and J shed 6 bases, with 12 bases lying between them. There are 13 residues in the CDR3. In germline, CDR1 is LNHNV, CDR2 YYDKDF (reference sequence).

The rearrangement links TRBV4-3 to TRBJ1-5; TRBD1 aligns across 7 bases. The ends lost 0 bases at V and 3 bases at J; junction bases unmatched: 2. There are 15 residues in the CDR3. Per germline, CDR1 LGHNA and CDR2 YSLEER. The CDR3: CASSQDGTDNQPQHF. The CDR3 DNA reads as TGCGCCAGCAGCCAAGATGGGACAGACAATCAGCCCCAGCATTTT.

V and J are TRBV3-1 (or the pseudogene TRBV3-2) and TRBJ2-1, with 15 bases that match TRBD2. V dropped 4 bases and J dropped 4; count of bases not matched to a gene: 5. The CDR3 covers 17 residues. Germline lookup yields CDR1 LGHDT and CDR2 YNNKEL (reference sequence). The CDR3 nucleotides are TGTGCCAGCAGCCTGGGGACTAGCGGGGGGTGGTACAATGAGCAGTTCTTC. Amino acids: CASSLGTSGGWYNEQFF.